These 27 T cell receptor beta chains originate from one sample sequenced in a study of T-cell memory formation after mild COVID-19. TCRdb fed the 5' RACE reads into MiXCR, producing one record per CDR3 protein. The sample records around 440,000 distinct CDR3 sequences, roughly 20% being singletons. Sequences were obtained from PBMCs or a T cell subset sorted from them (not recorded which). These receptors were taken from an adult woman who had mild COVID-19 (a few samples of this study predate the infection). Cell type and time point are not known.

The chain is built from TRBV6-2 or TRBV6-3 and TRBJ2-3, with 8 bases lining up with TRBD2. With 5 bases clipped from V and 0 bases from J, the junction kept 7 bases outside the gene matches. The CDR3 spans 16 residues. Germline values: CDR1 MNHEY, CDR2 SVGEGT. The CDR3 nucleotides are TGTGCCAGCAGTCCCCTAAGACTAGCGAGCACAGATACGCAGTATTTT. Its protein is CASSPLRLASTDTQYF.

V and J are TRBV7-2 and TRBJ2-1, with 8 positions matching TRBD2. Looked up from germline, CDR1 is SGHTA and CDR2 is FQGNSA. The CDR3 spans 18 residues. V shed 0 bases, J shed 0 bases, and the junction held 7 bases outside the gene matches. CDR3 nucleotides: TGTGCCAGCAGCTTAGCGTTTAGCGGGATGAGCTCCTACAATGAGCAGTTCTTC. Translated: CASSLAFSGMSSYNEQFF.

This sequence joins TRBV20-1 and TRBJ1-2, with D unclear. The CDR3 totals 13 residues. The V and J ends lost 3 bases and 7 bases respectively, with 15 bases between them. Germline CDR1 reads DFQATT; CDR2 reads SNEGSKA (reference sequence). The CDR3 protein is CSARVSAVLGYTF. The DNA of the CDR3 is TGCAGTGCTAGGGTTTCCGCGGTTCTTGGCTACACCTTC.

This clonotype was seen a few times. The chain couples TRBV5-1 to TRBJ2-1, with D perhaps matching TRBD2 (6 bases). V lost 2 bases and J lost 3, with 9 bases in between. The CDR3 loop spans 14 amino acids. Germline V gene lookup returns CDR1 SGHRS and CDR2 YFSETQ. CDR3 DNA: TGCGCCAGCAGCTTCGCGGAGGGCTACAATGAGCAGTTCTTC. The encoded protein is CASSFAEGYNEQFF. Full variable domain (rest looked up from reference TRBV5-1 and TRBJ2-1): KAGVTQTPRYLIKTRGQQVTLSCSPISGHRSVSWYQQTPGQGLQFLFEYFSETQRNKGNFPGRFSGRQFSNSRSEMNVSTLELGDSALYLCASSFAEGYNEQFFGPGTRLTVL.

V gene TRBV5-5 combines with J gene TRBJ2-1; 14 nucleotides agree with TRBD2. Looked up from germline, CDR1 is SGHKS and CDR2 is YYEKEE (reference sequence). V shed 4 bases, J shed 4 bases, and the junction held 13 bases outside the gene matches. This CDR3 comprises 19 residues. The CDR3 loop is CASSPLGTSGSHRYNEQFF. The DNA for the CDR3 is TGTGCCAGCAGCCCGCTTGGGACTAGCGGGAGCCATCGGTACAATGAGCAGTTCTTC.

V and J are TRBV6-2 or TRBV6-3 and TRBJ2-3, with D perhaps TRBD2 (5 bases). Germline V gives CDR1 MNHEY, CDR2 SVGEGT. V was trimmed by 5 bases and J by 11 bases, leaving 11 bases between them. The CDR3 totals 11 residues. The CDR3 DNA reads as TGTGCCAGCAGTCCCGCCCGGGGGCAGTATTTT. The encoded protein is CASSPARGQYF.

A few counts support this clonotype. This chain links TRBV6-6 with TRBJ2-7; 8 positions match TRBD1. Trimming at V came to 7 bases and at J to 6 bases, leaving 8 bases not matched to a gene. Germline assignment: CDR1 MNHNY and CDR2 SVGAGI (reference sequence). The CDR3 spans 13 residues. Here the CDR3 DNA reads TGTGCCAGCAAGTCCCGGGACAGGCTCGAGCAGTACTTC. Translating gives CASKSRDRLEQYF.

The V gene is TRBV2, the J gene TRBJ1-1, with TRBD1 identical over 9 bases. CDR1 SNHLY and CDR2 FYNNEI come from the germline V gene. V was pared by 5 bases and J by 8 bases, with 6 bases of the junction left unmatched. CDR3 length: 13 residues. Written as DNA, the CDR3 is TGTGCCAGCAGTCGGGACAGGGCAGCCGAAGCTTTCTTT. Encoded protein: CASSRDRAAEAFF.

The rearrangement links TRBV24-1 to TRBJ2-1; a possible D gene is TRBD1 (6 bases). The CDR3 is 13 amino acids. Germline values: CDR1 KGHDR, CDR2 SFDVKD. Deletions cut 4 bases from V and 4 bases from J, with 7 bases between. CDR3 coding DNA: TGTGCCACCAGTGACGGACAGTACAATGAGCAGTTCTTC. This codes for CATSDGQYNEQFF.

This rearrangement joins TRBV7-2 to TRBJ2-7, with 8 positions matching TRBD2. The J segment lost 12 bases and the V segment lost 5 bases, leaving 18 bases of the junction unmatched. The CDR3 spans 15 residues. Germline CDR1 reads SGHTA; CDR2 reads FQGNSA. This CDR3 is CASSPNTLSGGELYF. CDR3 in DNA: TGTGCCAGCAGCCCGAATACCCTGTCGGGAGGGGAGTTGTACTTC.

This clonotype came up a few times. The chain links TRBV15 to TRBJ2-1, with a possible D match to TRBD2 (6 bases). CDR3 size: 14 residues. V gave up 1 base and J gave up 12 bases, with 16 bases separating them. Germline CDR1 LNHNV, CDR2 YYDKDF (reference sequence). Written as DNA, the CDR3 is TGTGCCACCAGCAGAGGGGGGGATGATACGTCGCAGTTCTTC. It is translated as CATSRGGDDTSQFF.

The chain couples TRBV7-3 to TRBJ2-3; 11 nucleotides line up with TRBD2. Per germline, CDR1 SGHTA and CDR2 FQGTGA. This CDR3 is built from 17 residues. V lost 5 bases, J lost 2 bases, and 9 bases stayed unmatched. As DNA, the CDR3 is TGTGCCAGCAGCCCCCGAGGTAGCGGGGGGGACACAGATACGCAGTATTTT. Translated, it gives CASSPRGSGGDTDTQYF.

This clonotype was observed many times. This sequence joins TRBV30 and TRBJ2-7; 11 positions agree with TRBD2. From germline, CDR1 is GTSNPN and CDR2 SVGIG (reference sequence). The trim removed 0 bases at V and 0 bases at J, leaving 7 bases unmatched. This CDR3 has 17 residues. The CDR3 loop reads CAWSVLGGLAGSYEQYF. CDR3 sequence (DNA): TGTGCCTGGAGTGTACTTGGCGGACTAGCGGGCTCCTACGAGCAGTACTTC. Full variable domain (rest looked up from reference TRBV30 and TRBJ2-7): SQTIHQWPATLVQPVGSPLSLECTVEGTSNPNLYWYRQAAGRGLQLLFYSVGIGQISSEVPQNLSASRPQDRQFILSSKKLLLSDSGFYLCAWSVLGGLAGSYEQYFGPGTRLTVT.

This clonotype was counted only a few times. The chain's CDR3 is CATSTWTANTGELFF. The DNA of the CDR3 is TGTGCCACCAGCACCTGGACGGCGAACACCGGGGAGCTGTTTTTT. V usage is TRBV15 and J usage is TRBJ2-2; D gene ambiguous. CDR3 length: 15 residues. The V and J ends lost 4 bases and 0 bases respectively, with 9 bases between them. Germline V gene data show CDR1 as LNHNV and CDR2 as YYDKDF (reference sequence). The full variable domain, with the rest looked up from reference TRBV15 and TRBJ2-2, is DAMVIQNPRYQVTQFGKPVTLSCSQTLNHNVMYWYQQKSSQAPKLLFHYYDKDFNNEADTPDNFQSRRPNTSFCFLDIRSPGLGDTAMYLCATSTWTANTGELFFGEGSRLTVL.

V gene TRBV24-1 combines with J gene TRBJ2-7; tentative D call: TRBD1 (5 bases). Trimming removed 9 bases from V and 5 bases from J, with 13 bases in between. Germline values: CDR1 KGHDR, CDR2 SFDVKD. CDR3 length: 12 residues. Here the CDR3 DNA reads TGTGCCACCCCAAGGGGCGGCGACGAGCAGTACTTC. Its protein is CATPRGGDEQYF.

CDR3 residues: CASRAGRASTGELFF. DNA of the CDR3: TGTGCCAGCAGAGCCGGGAGAGCGAGCACCGGGGAGCTGTTTTTT. The V and J genes are TRBV12-3 or TRBV12-4 and TRBJ2-2; possibly TRBD2 for D (6 bases). V lost 6 bases, J lost 4 bases, and 15 bases lay in between. The CDR3 runs 15 residues.

This sequence joins TRBV4-1 and TRBJ2-1, with 10 bases aligning to TRBD2. J was trimmed by 5 bases and V by 0 bases; bases with no gene match: 4. The CDR3 extends over 16 amino acids. Germline lookup yields CDR1 MGHRA and CDR2 YSYEKL. The CDR3 loop reads CASSQDGSGGHNEQFF. CDR3 nucleotides: TGCGCCAGCAGCCAAGATGGTAGCGGGGGGCACAATGAGCAGTTCTTC.

The table lists this clonotype with many counts. This chain joins TRBV5-1 and TRBJ2-1, with 8 bases lining up with TRBD1. The length of the CDR3 is 15 residues. V gave up 2 bases and J gave up 2 bases; unmatched junction bases: 3. Germline V CDR1 and CDR2: SGHRS, YFSETQ. The CDR3 loop is CASSLDRGAYNEQFF. For the CDR3, the DNA is TGCGCCAGCAGCTTAGACAGGGGAGCCTACAATGAGCAGTTCTTC.

The V gene is TRBV5-1, the J gene TRBJ1-5, with 7 bases fitting TRBD1. The CDR3 length is 16 residues. After removal of 3 bases from V and 0 bases from J, the junction contained 6 bases not matched to a gene. Germline V gene data show CDR1 as SGHRS and CDR2 as YFSETQ. This CDR3 reads CASSYRGPYSNQPQHF. CDR3 DNA sequence: TGCGCCAGCAGCTACAGGGGACCATATAGCAATCAGCCCCAGCATTTT.

V usage is TRBV4-2 and J usage is TRBJ2-2; no clear D gene. CDR1 is LGHNA, CDR2 YNFKEQ, per germline. The CDR3 is 16 residues long. Trimming took off 0 bases at V and 4 bases at J, with 12 bases between the two ends. Here the CDR3 DNA reads TGTGCCAGCAGCCAAGAAGCGCCCCCGGTCACCGGGGAGCTGTTTTTT. This translates into CASSQEAPPVTGELFF.

This clonotype turned up a few times. The V and J genes are TRBV4-2 and TRBJ2-7; the D gene could be TRBD1 or TRBD2 (5 bases each). The CDR3 spans 17 residues. V was cut by 3 bases and J by 2 bases, with 20 bases left in between. CDR1 LGHNA and CDR2 YNFKEQ come from the germline V gene. CDR3 DNA sequence: TGTGCCAGCAGCCACCCCCCCACCGGGACGGCGACCTACGAGCAGTACTTC. It encodes CASSHPPTGTATYEQYF.

In this sample, this clonotype turned up a few times. The chain joins TRBV6-2 or TRBV6-3 to TRBJ2-7; D unresolved. The CDR3 totals 16 residues. Germline loops: CDR1 MNHEY, CDR2 SVGEGT. Trimming took 6 bases from V and 3 from J, leaving 21 bases between them. The CDR3 loop reads CASSPRRAGGFYEQYF. The CDR3 nucleotides read TGTGCCAGCAGCCCCAGACGGGCAGGCGGCTTCTACGAGCAGTACTTC.

The table lists this clonotype with a few counts. This rearrangement joins TRBV30 to TRBJ2-1, with 11 bases lining up with TRBD1. Germline assignment: CDR1 GTSNPN and CDR2 SVGIG (reference sequence). The CDR3 sequence is 14 residues long. Trimming at V came to 4 bases and at J to 10 bases, leaving 9 bases not matched to a gene. CDR3 DNA: TGTGCCTGGAACGGACAGGGGGCTCTAGGGGAGCAGTTCTTC. Residues: CAWNGQGALGEQFF.

The chain couples TRBV4-3 to TRBJ1-2; D is ambiguous. Germline V gene lookup returns CDR1 LGHNA and CDR2 YSLEER. Trimming removed 3 bases at V and 0 bases at J, with 14 bases between. CDR3 size: 16 residues. CDR3 protein: CASSHVDASANYGYTF. The CDR3 DNA reads as TGCGCCAGCAGCCATGTGGACGCTTCAGCTAACTATGGCTACACCTTC.

The chain is built from TRBV7-3 and TRBJ1-1; D possibly corresponds to TRBD1 (5 bases). CDR1 is SGHTA, CDR2 FQGTGA, per germline. The CDR3 is made up of 15 amino acids. The V end was cut by 4 bases, the J end by 0 bases, with 12 bases between. DNA for the CDR3: TGTGCCAGCAGCTCCCGGGACGGATTGAACACTGAAGCTTTCTTT. Its translation is CASSSRDGLNTEAFF.

This clonotype was detected many times. The chain couples TRBV19 to TRBJ2-4; TRBD1 agrees at 7 bases. Germline lookup yields CDR1 LNHDA and CDR2 SQIVND (reference sequence). Losses at the gene ends were 5 bases for V and 7 bases for J; bases not matched to a gene: 5. This CDR3 spans 13 amino acids. CDR3 in DNA: TGTGCCAGTAGTGAAGGGGGCAGGAACATTCAGTACTTC. It is translated as CASSEGGRNIQYF.

This clonotype was seen a handful of times. J is TRBJ2-5 and V is TRBV18, with D unresolved. The length of the CDR3 is 15 residues. Trimming took 4 bases from V and 5 from J, leaving 17 bases between them. CDR1 KGHSH and CDR2 LQKENI come from the germline V gene. Here the CDR3 reads CASSLQVTGGETQYF. In nucleotides, the CDR3 is TGTGCCAGCTCACTCCAGGTGACCGGTGGGGAGACCCAGTACTTC.